Detailed here is one T cell receptor beta chain. The antigen it binds to is not known. Qualities for individual bases were not recorded, and no much larger clone is one base off. Library preparation used 5' RACE. These reads were obtained on an Illumina HiSeq 2500. A second roughly 6 to 12 cycle PCR used a sample-barcoded 5' primer and a J-beta primer mix. A template-switch 5' adaptor carrying 12 random nucleotides introduced a unique molecular identifier onto each TCR beta cDNA molecule. Each sample yielded at least 2.5 million CDR3-containing paired-end reads. First-strand cDNA synthesis was performed from all RNA using the Mint cDNA synthesis kit, with priming by a TRBC-specific oligonucleotide. Following uracil-DNA glycosylase treatment, all cDNA underwent a first 18-cycle PCR with the universal primers M1SS and BC2_uni_R. In the original analysis: For normalization, 1 million high-quality reads were randomly selected from each sample, with every read carrying a distinct molecular identifier. Instead of being binned into consensus sequences, reads with shared molecular identifiers were discarded. MiTCR, set to a Q25 quality threshold and the strictest error-elimination algorithm, was used for CDR3 identification, clonotype clustering and error correction. Lower-bound total TCR beta diversity was estimated with a nonparametric unseen species model using Euler transformation. TCRdb handled the public reads itself, with Q25 trimming in fastp and clone calling in MiXCR, and kept productive beta chains. One record per CDR3 amino acid sequence lists the most common genes and DNA. The V and J calls were determined by TCRdb, not by the authors. Recorded for this sample are about 1.6 million distinct CDR3 sequences; 30% to 40% of them occurred a single time. The ten biggest clones cover 10% to 12% of the sample.

The CDR3 runs 17 amino acids, cysteine and phenylalanine included. Kept here is only the CDR3 DNA, which spans 51 bases and is read in frame from base 1. CDR1 and CDR2 (SGHTA, FQGNSA) derive from the germline V gene. V is trimmed back by 2 bases and J by 7 bases, and the junction contains 11 bases that no gene match accounts for. The data derive from a study of blood T cells in healthy people across ages (dated by TCRdb to 2015 to 2017). For context, the study as a whole: In model experiments, template switching captured about one uniquely barcoded TCR beta cDNA molecule for every two T cells. To avoid experimental bias, donors of different ages were distributed randomly across sequencing lanes. The donors were divided into four age groups: young (average around 16 years), middle-aged (about 40), aged (about 60) and long-lived (roughly 82). Using deep sequencing normalized with unique cDNA molecular identifiers, the study measured how TCR beta repertoire diversity changes with age. Using the same blood draw, the study looked at two additional independent replicas of 1 million unique cDNA reads for two donors, one aged 18 to 30 and the other aged 80 or older.

Study-wide conclusions, independent of this receptor: Estimates of total diversity based on one million sequenced T cells were regarded as lower bounds and as underestimates. Compared with the aged group, more naive CD4+ T cells, fewer expanded clones and increased TCR diversity were shown by the long-lived group, suggesting age selection. Because the CMV infection status of the donors was unknown, age-related changes in expanded clonotypes may potentially have been confounded. A strong correlation was found between observed TCR beta diversity and the percentage of naive T cells measured by flow cytometry. As age increased, observed TCR beta diversity per million T cells dropped in a roughly linear way, and a significant reduction was already evident by age 40. Conclusive comparison of naive and antigen-experienced compartments was prevented by the profiling of bulk unsorted PBMCs.

The approximately 41 donors, aged 6 to 90 years, were systemically healthy Caucasian individuals from Russia. About 10 milliliters of peripheral blood were collected from each donor into EDTA-treated Vacutainer tubes. Ficoll-Paque density-gradient centrifugation was used to isolate PBMCs, with at least 6.5 million per sample. Trizol reagent was used to extract total RNA from the PBMCs, yielding at least 6 micrograms per sample. The percentages of naive CD45RAhigh/CD27high T cells were determined by flow cytometry on a PBMC aliquot from every donor. This clonotype was obtained from a woman in her twenties or thirties in good health. This receptor chain uses TRBV7-2 and TRBJ2-3; 11 bases in the junction line up with TRBD2. The sample taken for sequencing was blood. The DNA sequence reads TGTGCCAGCAGCTTAATTACTAGCGGGGGATCCATTTATACGCAGTATTTT. It encodes CASSLITSGGSIYTQYF.